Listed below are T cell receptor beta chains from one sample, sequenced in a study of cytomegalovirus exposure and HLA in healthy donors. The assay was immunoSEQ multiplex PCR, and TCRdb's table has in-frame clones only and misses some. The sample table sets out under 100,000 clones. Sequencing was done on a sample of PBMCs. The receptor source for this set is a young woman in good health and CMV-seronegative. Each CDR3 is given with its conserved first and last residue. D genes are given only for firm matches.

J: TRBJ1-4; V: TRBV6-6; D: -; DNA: TGTGCCAGCAAACCGGGACGGACTAACGAAAAACTGTTTTTT; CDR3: CASKPGRTNEKLFF
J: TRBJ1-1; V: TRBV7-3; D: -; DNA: TGTGCCAGCAGCGTTACAGCGAACACTGAAGCTTTCTTT; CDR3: CASSVTANTEAFF
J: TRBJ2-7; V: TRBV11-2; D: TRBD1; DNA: TGTGCCAGCAGCTTGACTCGGGGACAGGGAAGCGAGCAGTACTTC; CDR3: CASSLTRGQGSEQYF
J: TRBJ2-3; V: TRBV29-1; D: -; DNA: TGCAGCGTTGAAGATCCCTCCCCAGCACGCGGGGCGCAGTATTTT; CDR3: CSVEDPSPARGAQYF
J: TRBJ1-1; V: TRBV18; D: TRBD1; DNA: TGTGCCAGCTCACCACGGGATCTGGGACAGGGAGGCACTGAAGCTTTCTTT; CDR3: CASSPRDLGQGGTEAFF
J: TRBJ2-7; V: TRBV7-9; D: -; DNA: TGTGCCAGCAGCTTAACGACCCGGGACGAGCAGTACTTC; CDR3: CASSLTTRDEQYF
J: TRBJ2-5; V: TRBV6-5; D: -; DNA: TGTGCCAGCAGTTACTCTTCCAGAGAGGGTTCGGAGACCCAGTACTTC; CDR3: CASSYSSREGSETQYF
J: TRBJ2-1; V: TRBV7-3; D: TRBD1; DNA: TGTGCCAGCAGCTTATTGGACAGGCGGAATGAGCAGTTCTTC; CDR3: CASSLLDRRNEQFF
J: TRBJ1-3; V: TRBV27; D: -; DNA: TGTGCCAGCCGGACCCTTACAGGGATTGGAAACACCATATATTTT; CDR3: CASRTLTGIGNTIYF
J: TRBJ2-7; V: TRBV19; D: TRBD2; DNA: TGTGCCAGTAGCCAATACGGGTCTAGCGGGAACTACGAGCAGTACTTC; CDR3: CASSQYGSSGNYEQYF
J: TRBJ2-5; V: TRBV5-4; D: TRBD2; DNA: TGTGCCAGCAGCTTCGTGGGGGCTAGCGGGGGGGCGGAGACCCAGTACTTC; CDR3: CASSFVGASGGAETQYF
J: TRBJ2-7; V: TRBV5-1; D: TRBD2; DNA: TGCGCCAGCAGCCCGAGGACTAGCTATTCCTACGAGCAGTACTTC; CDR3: CASSPRTSYSYEQYF
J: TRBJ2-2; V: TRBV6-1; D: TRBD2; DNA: TGTGCCAGCAGTGAATGGGCAGGGAGGGGCACCGGGGAGCTGTTTTTT; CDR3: CASSEWAGRGTGELFF
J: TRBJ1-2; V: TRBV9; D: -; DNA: TGTGCCAGCAGCCCCGGGACATCCATTGGCTACACCTTC; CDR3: CASSPGTSIGYTF
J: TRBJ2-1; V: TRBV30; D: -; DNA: TGTGCCTGGTCATGGCGGATTGAGGACAATGAGCAGTTCTTC; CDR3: CAWSWRIEDNEQFF
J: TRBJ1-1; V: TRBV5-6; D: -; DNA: TGTGCCAGCAGCACGAGCAGGAGGATCACTGAAGCTTTCTTT; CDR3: CASSTSRRITEAFF
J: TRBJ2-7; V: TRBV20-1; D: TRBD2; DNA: TGCAGTGCCGGGACTAGCTATGAGCAGTACTTC; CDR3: CSAGTSYEQYF
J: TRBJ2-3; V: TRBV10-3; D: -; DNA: TGTGCCATCAGTGAGTCGTCTAGCGCGCAGTATTTT; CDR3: CAISESSSAQYF
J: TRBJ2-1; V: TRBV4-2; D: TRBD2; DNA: TGTGCCAGCAGCCAAGACCCGGGACTAGAGACAGGTGAGCAGTTCTTC; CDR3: CASSQDPGLETGEQFF
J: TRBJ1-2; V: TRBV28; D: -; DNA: TGTGCCAGCAGTTCATCGGTGGACAGTAACTATGGCTACACCTTC; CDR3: CASSSSVDSNYGYTF
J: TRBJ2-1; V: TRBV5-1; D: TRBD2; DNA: TGCGCCAGCAGCATAGGACTAGCGGGTACCTCCTACAATGAGCAGTTCTTC; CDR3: CASSIGLAGTSYNEQFF
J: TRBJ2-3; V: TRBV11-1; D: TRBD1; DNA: TGTGCCAGCAGCCCGGACAGGGTGGCAGATACGCAGTATTTT; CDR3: CASSPDRVADTQYF
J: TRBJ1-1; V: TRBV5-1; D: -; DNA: TGCGCCAGCAGCTTGGCCGGTAATGGGAACACTGAAGCTTTCTTT; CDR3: CASSLAGNGNTEAFF
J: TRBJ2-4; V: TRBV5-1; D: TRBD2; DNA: TGCGCCAGCAGCTTGGGGGGACTAGCGGTAGCCAAAAACATTCAGTACTTC; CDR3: CASSLGGLAVAKNIQYF
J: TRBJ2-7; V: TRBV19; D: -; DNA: TGTGCCAGTAGCTTATCTTGGGGGCCGGGGTACGAGCAGTACTTC; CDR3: CASSLSWGPGYEQYF
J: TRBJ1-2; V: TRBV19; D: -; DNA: TGTGCCAGTAGTATTTCGACACAGGACTATGGCTACACCTTC; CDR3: CASSISTQDYGYTF
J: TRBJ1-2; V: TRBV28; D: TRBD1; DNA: TGTGCCAGCAGTCTTCGGCCAGGGGGAGGCTATGGCTACACCTTC; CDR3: CASSLRPGGGYGYTF
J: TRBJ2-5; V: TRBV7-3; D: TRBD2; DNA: TGTGCCAGCAGCTTAACTAGCGGGGGGGGAGAGACCCAGTACTTC; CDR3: CASSLTSGGGETQYF
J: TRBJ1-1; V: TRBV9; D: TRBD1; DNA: TGTGCCAGCAGCGTAGAGGGGGCAGCAAACACTGAAGCTTTCTTT; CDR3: CASSVEGAANTEAFF
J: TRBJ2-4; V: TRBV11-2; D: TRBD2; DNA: TGTGCCAGCAGGCCATTGGCGGGAGGGAACATTCAGTACTTC; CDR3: CASRPLAGGNIQYF
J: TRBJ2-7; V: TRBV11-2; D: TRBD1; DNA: TGTGCCAGCAGTCCCCTGAACAGGGGGCGGGAGAAGAGCTCCTACGAGCAGTACTTC; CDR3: CASSPLNRGREKSSYEQYF
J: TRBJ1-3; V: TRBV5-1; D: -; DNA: TGCGCCAGCAGCTTGTCAGGGGTCGGCGTTGGAAACACCATATATTTT; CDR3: CASSLSGVGVGNTIYF
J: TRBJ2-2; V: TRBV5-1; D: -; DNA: TGCGCCAGCAGCTTGCGGACTCTTACCGGGGAGCTGTTTTTT; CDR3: CASSLRTLTGELFF
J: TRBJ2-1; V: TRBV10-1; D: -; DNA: TGCGCCAGCAGTGAGTCGAGGCTAGCTCTGTTCTTC; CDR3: CASSESRLALFF
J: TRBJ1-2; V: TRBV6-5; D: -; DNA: TGTGCCAGCAGTGAACCGGGAGTATATGGCTACACCTTC; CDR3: CASSEPGVYGYTF
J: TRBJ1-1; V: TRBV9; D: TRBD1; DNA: TGTGCCAGCAGCGTGGGACAGCCGAACACTGAAACTTTCTTT; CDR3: CASSVGQPNTETFF